Shown below are 9 T cell receptor beta chains from a single sample sequenced in a study of T cells in Graves' hyperthyroidism and ophthalmopathy. From RNA transcripts, TCR beta CDR3 regions were amplified. First-round RT-PCR of the TCR CDR3 relied on the HTBI primer set. TCRdb recomputed calls from the multiplex PCR reads with MiXCR, one row per CDR3 protein. The data hold about 640,000 distinct CDR3 sequences, with around 21% observed a single time. The material sequenced was blood. These TCRs come from a young man with Graves' ophthalmopathy.

This clonotype was seen a few times. The chain uses TRBV6-2 or TRBV6-3 and TRBJ2-5, with D perhaps matching TRBD2 (6 bases). CDR1 and CDR2 from the germline V gene are MNHEY and SVGEGT. V lost 2 bases and J 5 bases, leaving 12 bases between the germline ends. CDR3 length: 14 amino acids. CDR3 bases: TGTGCCAGCAGTTACACCAGGGCGGGGGAGACCCAGTACTTC. Its translation is CASSYTRAGETQYF.

This clonotype was counted at least ten times. The chain combines TRBV6-1 with TRBJ2-7; maybe TRBD2 (6 bases). The V end lost 6 bases, the J end lost 5 bases, and 14 bases lay between the germline ends. Germline CDR1 and CDR2: MNHNS and SASEGT. The CDR3 length is 13 residues. CDR3 coding DNA: TGTGCCAGCAGGAAGGGAGGTGTCCACGAGCAGTACTTC. Residues: CASRKGGVHEQYF.

This clonotype was seen only a few times. The rearrangement links TRBV29-1 to TRBJ1-1; no clear D gene. Germline V CDR1 and CDR2: SQVTM, ANQGSEA. The CDR3 length is 14 residues. Trimming took off 5 bases at V and 0 bases at J, with 13 bases between the two ends. The CDR3 DNA is TGCAGCGTTCAGCGTACGTTAATGAACACTGAAGCTTTCTTT. It is translated as CSVQRTLMNTEAFF.

This clonotype was observed a handful of times. V usage is TRBV15 and J usage is TRBJ2-3, with 9 bases that match TRBD2. Germline V CDR1 and CDR2: LNHNV, YYDKDF (reference sequence). The CDR3 runs to 13 residues. The trim removed 10 bases at V and 2 bases at J, leaving 4 bases unmatched. In DNA, the CDR3 is TGTGCCATTTCTAGCGGGAACACAGATACGCAGTATTTT. Translated: CAISSGNTDTQYF.

Only a few counts were recorded for this clonotype. The CDR3 here is CASSSGTGLSYEQYF. In nucleotides, the CDR3 is TGTGCCAGCAGCTCCGGGACAGGCCTTTCCTACGAGCAGTACTTC. J is TRBJ2-7 and V is TRBV9, with 8 nucleotides matching TRBD1. The junction had 7 bases not matched to a gene; V was cut back by 4 bases and J by 1 base. The CDR3 runs to 15 residues. Germline CDR1 reads SGDLS; CDR2 reads YYNGEE.

This chain connects TRBV7-9 to TRBJ2-1; D perhaps matches TRBD2 (5 bases). V lost 7 bases and J lost 5, with 15 bases in between. The CDR3 loop spans 14 amino acids. From germline, CDR1 is SEHNR and CDR2 FQNEAQ (reference sequence). CDR3 bases: TGTGCCAGCACGGATGGGGAGTACGACAATGAGCAGTTCTTC. It yields the protein CASTDGEYDNEQFF.

This clonotype occurred a few times. The chain uses TRBV7-6 and TRBJ2-5; D remains ambiguous. The CDR3 extends over 14 amino acids. V dropped 5 bases and J dropped 5 bases, with 15 bases sitting between them. Germline-derived CDR1 and CDR2 are SGHVS and FNYEAQ. Written as DNA, the CDR3 is TGTGCCAGCAGCCCCGCCCTTAGTCGGGAGACCCAGTACTTC. This translates into CASSPALSRETQYF.

The chain employs TRBV29-1 and TRBJ2-1, with unresolved D. Germline CDR1 SQVTM, CDR2 ANQGSEA. The V and J ends lost 3 bases and 0 bases respectively, with 6 bases between them. The CDR3 has 13 amino acids. The CDR3 region is CSVETVSYNEQFF. In DNA form, the CDR3 reads TGCAGCGTTGAGACCGTCTCCTACAATGAGCAGTTCTTC.

This clonotype has ten or more counts. CDR3 protein: CASSESLDSPYGYTF. The CDR3 nucleotides read TGTGCCAGCAGTGAATCCTTGGACAGTCCCTATGGCTACACCTTC. This chain connects TRBV6-1 to TRBJ1-2, with D possibly being TRBD1 (6 bases). The CDR3 loop spans 15 amino acids. Trimming pared 2 bases from V and 4 bases from J, leaving 14 bases between. Germline lookup yields CDR1 MNHNS and CDR2 SASEGT.